This TCR beta chain derives from a study of cytomegalovirus exposure and HLA in healthy donors. Study details: As released early, the data held about 85 million unique TCRs from HLA-typed donors.

PCR employed 60 Vbeta and 13 Jbeta primers. The data were produced by immunoSEQ multiplex PCR, yet TCRdb's version contains in-frame clones alone and is incomplete. The sample lists about 190,000 clones; about four fifths were seen once. Concerning this clone: What it binds is unknown.

Overall study results and limits: In vitro testing confirmed three CMV-associated chains as specific for CMV antigens. The study put about 180 TCR beta chains on its list as cytomegalovirus-associated. In a later analysis, most CMV-associated TCR beta chains appeared HLA-restricted.

Germline values: CDR1 LGHNA, CDR2 YNFKEQ. Trimming cost V 4 bases and J 0 bases; bases outside gene matches: 9. This CDR3 region has 17 residues. Sequencing used PBMCs. The TCR was taken from a woman in her forties or fifties in good health and CMV-seronegative. This chain uses TRBV4-2 with TRBJ2-1, with 7 nucleotides matching TRBD2. Here the CDR3 reads CASSLYSSGLSYNEQFF. In nucleotides, the CDR3 is TGTGCCAGCAGCCTCTATTCTAGCGGCCTCTCCTACAATGAGCAGTTCTTC.